This T cell receptor (beta chain) was found in a study of blood T cells in healthy people across ages (dated by TCRdb to about 2015). Regarding the complete study: In model experiments, template switching captured roughly one uniquely barcoded TCR beta cDNA molecule for every two T cells. Age-related changes in TCR beta repertoire diversity were measured in the study by deep sequencing normalized with unique cDNA molecular identifiers. Donors were grouped into four age groups: young (average about 15 years), middle-aged (39), aged (around 60) and long-lived (82). To avoid experimental bias, donors of different ages were spread randomly across the sequencing lanes. Using the same blood draw, the study looked at two additional independent replicas of 1 million unique cDNA reads for two donors, one aged 18 to 30 and the other aged 80 or older. Points the paper makes about the study in general: The long-lived group showed more naive CD4+ T cells, fewer expanded clones and increased TCR diversity than the aged group, suggesting age selection. Total diversity estimates from one million sequenced T cells were considered lower bounds and underestimates. The percentage of naive T cells measured by flow cytometry correlated strongly with observed TCR beta diversity. Because donor CMV infection status was unknown, age-related changes in expanded clonotypes were potentially confounded. As age increased, observed TCR beta diversity per million T cells dropped in a roughly linear way, and a significant reduction was already evident by age 40. Bulk unsorted PBMC profiling prevented conclusive comparison of naive and antigen-experienced compartments.

The 35 to 40 donors, aged about 6 to 95 years, were systemically healthy Caucasian individuals from Russia. Approximately 10 milliliters of peripheral blood were collected from each donor into EDTA-treated Vacutainer tubes. PBMCs were isolated by Ficoll-Paque density-gradient centrifugation, with at least 7 million obtained per sample. Total RNA, at least 5 micrograms per sample, was extracted from PBMCs with Trizol reagent. For every donor, an aliquot of PBMCs went through flow cytometry to measure the percentages of naive CD45RAhigh/CD27high T cells. This clonotype was recorded a few times. Its antigen target is currently unknown. Base-call qualities are not available, and no considerably larger clone is one nucleotide away. Libraries were constructed by 5' RACE. TCRdb lists the instrument as Illumina HiSeq 2500. A second PCR of roughly 6 to 11 cycles was run with a J-beta primer mix and a sample-barcoded 5' primer. Each TCR beta cDNA molecule received a unique molecular identifier from a template-switch 5' adaptor carrying 12 random nucleotides. Each sample yielded at least 2.5 million CDR3-containing paired-end reads. All of the RNA was converted into first-strand cDNA using the Mint cDNA synthesis kit, with a TRBC-specific oligonucleotide serving as the primer. Following uracil-DNA glycosylase treatment, all cDNA underwent a first 18-cycle PCR with the universal primers M1SS and BC2_uni_R. As for the original processing: Normalization of each sample was performed by random selection of 1 million high-quality reads, each carrying a distinct molecular identifier. Reads sharing molecular identifiers were discarded rather than binned into consensus sequences. MiTCR, set to a Q25 quality threshold and the strictest error-elimination algorithm, was used for CDR3 identification, clonotype clustering and error correction. Lower-bound total TCR beta diversity was estimated with a nonparametric unseen species model using Euler transformation. The raw public data were reprocessed by TCRdb itself: fastp quality trimming at Q25, MiXCR clonotype calling, in-frame beta chains only. A single entry per CDR3 protein holds the most common genes and DNA from its merged rows. These V and J calls originate from TCRdb's pipeline instead of the authors' own analysis. In this sample the table shows around 850,000 distinct CDR3 sequences, roughly 34% of which occur a single time. The top ten clones comprise approximately 12% of the sample.

The CDR3 runs 15 residues from the cysteine to the phenylalanine. Left in the record is the CDR3 DNA by itself, 45 bases read in frame from the first base. The sequencing input was blood. This receptor was taken from a man between 18 and 29 years old in good health. Rearrangement joined TRBV12-3 or TRBV12-4 to TRBJ2-1, with 7 central nucleotides matching TRBD1. With the DNA end fitting TRBJ2-7 better, the J assignment may be wrong. In nucleotides, the sequence is TGTGCCAGCAGTTCTGACAGGGCAACCTACAATGAGCAGTACTTC. Its translation reads: CASSSDRATYNEQYF.